This TCR beta chain was retrieved from a study of blood T cells in healthy people across ages. Overall study results and limits: There was a strong correlation between TCR beta diversity and naive T cell percentage. Unknown CMV status may confound age-related changes in expanded clones.

With regard to this clonotype: Its antigen is unknown.

Total RNA was extracted at no less than 6 micrograms per sample. Alongside a J-beta primer mix, a sample-barcoded 5' primer served in a second PCR lasting roughly 6 to 11 cycles. MiXCR, run by TCRdb on the 5' RACE reads, gives a single entry per CDR3 protein. The sample records around 970,000 distinct CDR3 sequences, roughly half being singletons. The V and J ends lost 1 base and 2 bases, in that order; junction bases with no gene match: 4. Per germline, CDR1 SGHTA and CDR2 FQGNSA. The CDR3 extends over 16 amino acids. This receptor was identified in a woman aged 55-69 years in good health. Sequencing was done on a sample of blood. The genes are TRBV7-2 and TRBJ2-1; 8 bases agree with TRBD2. The CDR3 reads CASSLDGRVTYNEQFF. The CDR3, as DNA: TGTGCCAGCAGCTTAGACGGGAGGGTAACCTACAATGAGCAGTTCTTC.